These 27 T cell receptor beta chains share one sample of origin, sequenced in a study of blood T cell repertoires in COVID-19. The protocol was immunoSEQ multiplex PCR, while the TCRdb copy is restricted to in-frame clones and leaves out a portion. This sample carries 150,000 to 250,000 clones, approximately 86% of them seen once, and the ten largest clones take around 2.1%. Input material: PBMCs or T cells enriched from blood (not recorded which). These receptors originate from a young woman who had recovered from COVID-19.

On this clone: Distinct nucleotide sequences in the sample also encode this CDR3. The CDR3 is CSVGGTDGYTF. In DNA form, the CDR3 reads TGCAGCGTTGGCGGGACCGATGGCTACACCTTC. V and J are TRBV29-1 and TRBJ1-2; perhaps TRBD1 as D (5 bases). Trimming took off 4 bases at V and 6 bases at J, with 9 bases between the two ends. The CDR3 covers 11 residues. Germline V lookup: CDR1 SQVTM, CDR2 ANQGSEA.

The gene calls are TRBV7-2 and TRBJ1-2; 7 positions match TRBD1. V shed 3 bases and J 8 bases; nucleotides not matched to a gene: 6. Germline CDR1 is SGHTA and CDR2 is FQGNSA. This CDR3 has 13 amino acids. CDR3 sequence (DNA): TGTGCCAGCAGCTTGGGGCAGGGGGGAGGCTACACCTTC. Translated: CASSLGQGGGYTF.

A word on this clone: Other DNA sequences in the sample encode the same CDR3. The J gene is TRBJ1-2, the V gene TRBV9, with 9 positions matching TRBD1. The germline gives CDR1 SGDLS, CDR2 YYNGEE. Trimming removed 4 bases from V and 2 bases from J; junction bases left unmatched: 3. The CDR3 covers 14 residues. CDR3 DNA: TGTGCCAGCAGCCCCGGGACAGGGAACTATGGCTACACCTTC. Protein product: CASSPGTGNYGYTF.

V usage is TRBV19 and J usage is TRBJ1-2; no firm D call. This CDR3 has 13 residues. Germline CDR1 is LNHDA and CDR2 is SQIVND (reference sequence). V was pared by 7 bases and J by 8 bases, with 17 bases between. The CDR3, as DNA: TGTGCCAGTAAGAGGGCGCCAGTGTCGGGCTACACCTTC. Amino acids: CASKRAPVSGYTF.

In DNA form, the CDR3 reads TGCAGTGCTAGTAAGGACCGAGGGTACAGCAATCAGCCCCAGCATTTT. This translates into CSASKDRGYSNQPQHF. The V call is TRBV20-1, the J call TRBJ1-5; D remains ambiguous. Germline loops: CDR1 DFQATT, CDR2 SNEGSKA (reference sequence). V dropped 3 bases and J dropped 1 base, with 16 bases sitting between them. The length of the CDR3 is 16 residues.

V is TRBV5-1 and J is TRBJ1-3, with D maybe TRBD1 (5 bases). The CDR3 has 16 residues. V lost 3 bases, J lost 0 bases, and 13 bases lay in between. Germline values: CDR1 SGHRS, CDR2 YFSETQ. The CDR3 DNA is TGCGCCAGCAGCTCGCAGGGCGCAACCTCTGGAAACACCATATATTTT. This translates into CASSSQGATSGNTIYF.

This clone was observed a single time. In DNA form, the CDR3 reads TGTGCCAGCAGCAAAAAGGGACAAGGCAACTATGGCTACACCTTC. It translates to CASSKKGQGNYGYTF. This chain joins TRBV7-9 and TRBJ1-2; weak D call: TRBD1 (6 bases). V lost 5 bases, J lost 2 bases, and 15 bases lay in between. The V gene's germline CDR1 is SEHNR and CDR2 FQNEAQ (reference sequence). The CDR3 extends over 15 amino acids.

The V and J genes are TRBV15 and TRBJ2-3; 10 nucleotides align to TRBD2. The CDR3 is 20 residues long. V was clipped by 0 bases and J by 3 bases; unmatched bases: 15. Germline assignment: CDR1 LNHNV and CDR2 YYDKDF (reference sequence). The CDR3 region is CATSRDFGSASGSWTDTQYF. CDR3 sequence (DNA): TGTGCCACCAGCAGAGATTTTGGTTCGGCTAGCGGGAGTTGGACAGATACGCAGTATTTT.

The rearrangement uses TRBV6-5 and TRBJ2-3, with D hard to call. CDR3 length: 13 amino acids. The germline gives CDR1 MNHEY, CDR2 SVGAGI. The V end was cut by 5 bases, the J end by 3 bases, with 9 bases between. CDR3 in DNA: TGTGCCAGCAGTCTAAGCCTGACAGATACGCAGTATTTT. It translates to CASSLSLTDTQYF.

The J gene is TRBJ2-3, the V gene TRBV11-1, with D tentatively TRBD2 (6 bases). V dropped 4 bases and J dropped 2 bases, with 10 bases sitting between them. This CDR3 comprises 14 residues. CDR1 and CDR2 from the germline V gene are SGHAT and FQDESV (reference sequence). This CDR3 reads CASSSGTATDTQYF. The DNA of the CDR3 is TGTGCCAGCAGCTCCGGGACTGCCACAGATACGCAGTATTTT.

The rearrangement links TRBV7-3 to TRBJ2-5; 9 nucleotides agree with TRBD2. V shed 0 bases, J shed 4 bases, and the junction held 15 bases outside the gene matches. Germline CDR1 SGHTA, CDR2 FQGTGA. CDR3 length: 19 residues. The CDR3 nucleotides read TGTGCCAGCAGCTTAACCGCGGGGCGGGAGGGCCTATTTTCAGAGACCCAGTACTTC. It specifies CASSLTAGREGLFSETQYF.

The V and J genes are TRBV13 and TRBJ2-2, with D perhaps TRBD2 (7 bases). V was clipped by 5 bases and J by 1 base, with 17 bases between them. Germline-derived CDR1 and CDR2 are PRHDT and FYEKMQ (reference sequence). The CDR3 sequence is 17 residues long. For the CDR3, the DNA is TGTGCCAGCAGCCGACGGGGGGCCGCGGGGAACACCGGGGAGCTGTTTTTT. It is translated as CASSRRGAAGNTGELFF.

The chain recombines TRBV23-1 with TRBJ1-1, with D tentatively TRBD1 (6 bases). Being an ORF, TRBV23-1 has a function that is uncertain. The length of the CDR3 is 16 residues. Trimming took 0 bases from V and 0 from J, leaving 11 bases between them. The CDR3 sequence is CASSQSNRALNTEAFF. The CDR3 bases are TGCGCCAGCAGTCAATCAAACAGGGCCCTGAACACTGAAGCTTTCTTT.

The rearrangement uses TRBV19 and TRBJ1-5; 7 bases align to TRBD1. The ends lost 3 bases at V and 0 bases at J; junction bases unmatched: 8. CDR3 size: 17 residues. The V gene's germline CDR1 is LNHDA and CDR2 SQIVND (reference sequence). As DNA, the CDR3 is TGTGCCAGTAGTATTTCGGGACAGATTCATAGCAATCAGCCCCAGCATTTT. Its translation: CASSISGQIHSNQPQHF.

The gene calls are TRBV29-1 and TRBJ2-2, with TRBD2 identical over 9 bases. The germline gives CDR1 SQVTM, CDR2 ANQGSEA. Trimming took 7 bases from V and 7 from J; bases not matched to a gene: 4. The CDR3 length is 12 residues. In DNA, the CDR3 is TGCAGCGCCAGCGGGGGGTTCGGGGAGCTGTTTTTT. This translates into CSASGGFGELFF.

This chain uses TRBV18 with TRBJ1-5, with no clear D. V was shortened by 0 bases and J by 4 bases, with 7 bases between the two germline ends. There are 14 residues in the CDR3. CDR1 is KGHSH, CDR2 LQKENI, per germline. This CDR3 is CASSPPPGNQPQHF. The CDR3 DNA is TGTGCCAGCTCACCACCTCCAGGAAATCAGCCCCAGCATTTT.

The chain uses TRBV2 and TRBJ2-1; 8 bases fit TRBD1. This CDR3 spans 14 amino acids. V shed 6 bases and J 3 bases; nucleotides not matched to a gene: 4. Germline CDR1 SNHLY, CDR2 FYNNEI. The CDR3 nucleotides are TGTGCCAGCAGGAGACAGGGGAACTACAATGAGCAGTTCTTC. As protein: CASRRQGNYNEQFF.

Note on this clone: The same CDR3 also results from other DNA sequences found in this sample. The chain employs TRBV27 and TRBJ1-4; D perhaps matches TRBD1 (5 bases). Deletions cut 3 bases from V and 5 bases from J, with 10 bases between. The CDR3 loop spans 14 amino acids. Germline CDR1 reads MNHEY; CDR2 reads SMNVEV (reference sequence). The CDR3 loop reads CASSLNRGNEKLFF. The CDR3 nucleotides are TGTGCCAGCAGTTTGAATAGGGGAAATGAAAAACTGTTTTTT.

The CDR3 is CASSLRSRGNYGYTF. CDR3 coding DNA: TGTGCCAGCAGTTTACGTTCGAGGGGGAACTATGGCTACACCTTC. The chain has TRBV27 and TRBJ1-2; tentatively, D is TRBD1 (6 bases). From germline, CDR1 is MNHEY and CDR2 SMNVEV (reference sequence). The CDR3 runs 15 residues. V lost 2 bases and J 2 bases, leaving 12 bases between the germline ends.

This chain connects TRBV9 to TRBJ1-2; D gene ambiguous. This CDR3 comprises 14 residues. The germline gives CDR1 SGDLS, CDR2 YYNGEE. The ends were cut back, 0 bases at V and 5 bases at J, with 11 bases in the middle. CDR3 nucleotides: TGTGCCAGCAGCGTAGGTGTGGAGACTTATGGCTACACCTTC. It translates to CASSVGVETYGYTF.

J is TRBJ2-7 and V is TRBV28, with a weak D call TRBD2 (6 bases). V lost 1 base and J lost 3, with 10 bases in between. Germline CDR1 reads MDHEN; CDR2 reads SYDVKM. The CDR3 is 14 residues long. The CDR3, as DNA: TGTGCCAGCAGTTTATCGGGAGTAGGCTACGAGCAGTACTTC. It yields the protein CASSLSGVGYEQYF.

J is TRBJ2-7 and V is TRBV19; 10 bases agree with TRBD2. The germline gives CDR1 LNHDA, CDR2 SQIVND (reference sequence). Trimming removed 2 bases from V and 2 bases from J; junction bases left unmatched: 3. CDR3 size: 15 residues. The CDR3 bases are TGTGCCAGTAGTATATCTAGCGGGAGCCCCTACGAGCAGTACTTC. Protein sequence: CASSISSGSPYEQYF.

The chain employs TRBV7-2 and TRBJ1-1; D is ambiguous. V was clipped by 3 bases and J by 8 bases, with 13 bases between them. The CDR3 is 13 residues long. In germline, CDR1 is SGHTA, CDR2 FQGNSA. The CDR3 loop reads CASSFPARGEAFF. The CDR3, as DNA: TGTGCCAGCAGCTTTCCGGCTCGGGGAGAAGCTTTCTTT.

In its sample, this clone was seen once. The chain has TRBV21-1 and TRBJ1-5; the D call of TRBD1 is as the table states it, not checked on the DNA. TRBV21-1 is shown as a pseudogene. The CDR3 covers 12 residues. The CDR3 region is CATVTENQPQHF. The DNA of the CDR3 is TGTGCCACCGTGACAGAGAATCAGCCCCAGCATTTT.

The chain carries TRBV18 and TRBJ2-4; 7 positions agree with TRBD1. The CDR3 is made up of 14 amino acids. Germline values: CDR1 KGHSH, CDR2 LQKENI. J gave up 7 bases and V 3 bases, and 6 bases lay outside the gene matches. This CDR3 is CASSPSGTANIQYF. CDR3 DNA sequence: TGTGCCAGCTCACCTTCCGGGACAGCCAACATTCAGTACTTC.

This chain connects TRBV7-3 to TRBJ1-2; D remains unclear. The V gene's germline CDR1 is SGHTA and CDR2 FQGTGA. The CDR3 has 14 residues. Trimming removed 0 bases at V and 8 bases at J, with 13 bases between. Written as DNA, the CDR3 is TGTGCCAGCAGCTTAACCCCTCGGGGTGACGGCTACACCTTC. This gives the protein CASSLTPRGDGYTF. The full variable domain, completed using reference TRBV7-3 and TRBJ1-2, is GAGVSQTPSNKVTEKGKYVELRCDPISGHTALYWYRQSLGQGPEFLIYFQGTGAADDSGLPNDRFFAVRPEGSVSTLKIQRTERGDSAVYLCASSLTPRGDGYTFGSGTRLTVV.

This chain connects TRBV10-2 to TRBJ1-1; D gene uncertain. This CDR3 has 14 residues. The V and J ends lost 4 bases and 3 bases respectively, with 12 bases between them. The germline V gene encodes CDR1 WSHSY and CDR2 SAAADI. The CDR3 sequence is CASSGAESYTEAFF. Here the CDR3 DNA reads TGCGCCAGCAGTGGCGCGGAAAGTTACACTGAAGCTTTCTTT.